These 14 T cell receptor beta chains originate from one sample sequenced in a study of CD8 T cells in ankylosing spondylitis. TCRdb ran MiXCR on the 5' RACE reads and lists one entry per CDR3 protein. The table shows about 210,000 distinct CDR3 sequences, with approximately 7.6% occurring only once. Sequencing was done on a sample of blood, either unsorted or a sorted T cell fraction (not recorded which). These TCRs come from a female donor with ankylosing spondylitis or in good health (not recorded which).

At least ten counts were recorded for this clonotype. The CDR3 region is CSARGPGTYEQYF. DNA for the CDR3: TGCAGTGCTAGGGGGCCTGGAACCTACGAGCAGTACTTC. The V and J genes are TRBV20-1 and TRBJ2-7; weak D call: TRBD1 (5 bases). The CDR3 runs 13 residues. Per the germline V gene, CDR1 is DFQATT and CDR2 is SNEGSKA (reference sequence). V was shortened by 3 bases and J by 2 bases, with 11 bases between the two germline ends.

This clonotype was observed at least ten times. The J gene is TRBJ2-7, the V gene TRBV27; the D is unclear. The ends were cut back, 8 bases at V and 7 bases at J, with 21 bases in the middle. Per germline, CDR1 MNHEY and CDR2 SMNVEV (reference sequence). This CDR3 is built from 14 residues. The CDR3 nucleotides are TGTGCCAGCGCCCCCCTAGGAGAAGGTCGAGAGCAGTACTTC. This encodes CASAPLGEGREQYF.

The gene calls are TRBV7-9 and TRBJ1-4; no reliable D call. From germline, CDR1 is SEHNR and CDR2 FQNEAQ (reference sequence). This CDR3 comprises 16 residues. The germline V and J ends were trimmed by 8 bases and 8 bases, with 24 bases remaining between them. As DNA, the CDR3 is TGTGCCAGCGGAACCTTCACGGGCCTCCTTGGCGAAAAACTGTTTTTT. Translating it yields CASGTFTGLLGEKLFF.

At least ten counts were recorded for this clonotype. The J gene is TRBJ1-2, the V gene TRBV28; 11 bases align to TRBD1. After removal of 6 bases from V and 4 bases from J, the junction contained 7 bases not matched to a gene. There are 15 residues in the CDR3. CDR1 and CDR2 (germline): MDHEN, SYDVKM. Here the CDR3 DNA reads TGTGCCAGCAGGACGGGACAGGGGGGAAGCTATGGCTACACCTTC. It specifies CASRTGQGGSYGYTF.

Of note for this clonotype: Being one base from a much bigger clone, this may be a read error. The chain has TRBV5-5 and TRBJ2-4; 13 bases agree with TRBD2. Germline V gene lookup returns CDR1 SGHKS and CDR2 YYEKEE (reference sequence). V trimming: 3 bases; J trimming: 9 bases; junction bases outside the gene matches: 9. The CDR3 loop spans 16 amino acids. CDR3 in DNA: TGTGCCAGCAGCTCAGGACTAGCGGGAGACCTGGCCATTCAGTACTTC. The encoded protein is CASSSGLAGDLAIQYF.

This clonotype was observed many times. This chain joins TRBV20-1 and TRBJ1-4; 8 positions match TRBD1. The CDR3 is 14 amino acids. V gave up 1 base and J gave up 6 bases; unmatched junction bases: 4. The germline V gene has CDR1 DFQATT and CDR2 SNEGSKA (reference sequence). DNA of the CDR3: TGCAGTGCTAGAGGAGACAGGGGATATGAAAAACTGTTTTTT. It specifies CSARGDRGYEKLFF.

This clonotype was detected ten times or more. The chain is built from TRBV21-1 and TRBJ2-3; the table's D call, TRBD2, was not checked against the DNA. TRBV21-1 is a documented pseudogene. There are 18 residues in the CDR3. As DNA, the CDR3 is TGTGCCAGCAGCAATAATCGACTAGCGGGAGCACACACAGATACGCAGTATTTT. Translated: CASSNNRLAGAHTDTQYF.

This clonotype was detected only a few times. V usage is TRBV29-1 and J usage is TRBJ1-1, with unresolved D. This CDR3 spans 16 amino acids. Germline lookup yields CDR1 SQVTM and CDR2 ANQGSEA. V lost 4 bases and J lost 1, with 19 bases in between. CDR3 sequence reads: CSVGGLTPARNTEAFF. The CDR3 DNA reads as TGCAGCGTTGGAGGGCTCACCCCCGCGAGGAACACTGAAGCTTTCTTT. Full variable domain (outside the CDR3, taken from reference TRBV29-1 and TRBJ1-1): SAVISQKPSRDICQRGTSLTIQCQVDSQVTMMFWYRQQPGQSLTLIATANQGSEATYESGFVIDKFPISRPNLTFSTLTVSNMSPEDSSIYLCSVGGLTPARNTEAFFGQGTRLTVV.

This clonotype was counted only a few times. The DNA for the CDR3 is TGTGCCAGCAGCGTTACCGGGGCCGGGGAGCTGTTTTTT. It specifies CASSVTGAGELFF. The chain carries TRBV7-2 and TRBJ2-2, with D possibly TRBD2 on 5 matching bases. Deletions cut 5 bases from V and 6 bases from J, with 10 bases between. CDR1 is SGHTA, CDR2 FQGNSA, per germline. The CDR3 contains 13 residues.

CDR3 in amino acids: CSARDQGTTREQYF. The DNA of the CDR3 is TGCAGTGCTAGAGATCAAGGGACAACGCGTGAGCAGTACTTC. The rearrangement uses TRBV20-1 and TRBJ2-7; the D gene is possibly TRBD1 (6 bases). V was clipped by 0 bases and J by 7 bases, with 16 bases between them. In germline, CDR1 is DFQATT, CDR2 SNEGSKA (reference sequence). CDR3 size: 14 residues.

This clonotype was recorded many times. The rearrangement uses TRBV2 and TRBJ2-7; D remains ambiguous. V lost 4 bases, J lost 2 bases, and 12 bases lay in between. This CDR3 spans 14 amino acids. Germline V gene sequence: CDR1 SNHLY, CDR2 FYNNEI. CDR3 amino acids: CASSVGKGTYEQYF. The CDR3 region has the DNA TGTGCCAGCAGTGTTGGAAAGGGCACCTACGAGCAGTACTTC.

In this sample, this clonotype turned up many times. The chain links TRBV2 to TRBJ1-6; tentatively, D is TRBD1 (5 bases). CDR3 length: 14 amino acids. V shed 4 bases and J shed 10 bases, with 14 bases lying between them. Germline-derived CDR1 and CDR2 are SNHLY and FYNNEI. DNA for the CDR3: TGTGCCAGCAGTGCCAGTCCAGGACACTCACCCCTCCACTTT. Protein product: CASSASPGHSPLHF. Drawing the rest from reference TRBV2 and TRBJ1-6, the complete variable domain is EPEVTQTPSHQVTQMGQEVILRCVPISNHLYFYWYRQILGQKVEFLVSFYNNEISEKSEIFDDQFSVERPDGSNFTLKIRSTKLEDSAMYFCASSASPGHSPLHFGNGTRLTVT.

This clonotype was observed many times. J is TRBJ1-1 and V is TRBV30, with D hard to call. Per germline, CDR1 GTSNPN and CDR2 SVGIG (reference sequence). The CDR3 sequence is 12 residues long. Trimming took 7 bases from V and 7 from J, leaving 16 bases between them. CDR3 amino acids: CAFYQVPGEAFF. Written as DNA, the CDR3 is TGTGCCTTCTACCAGGTCCCGGGTGAAGCTTTCTTT.

This clonotype was recorded many times. V gene TRBV5-1 combines with J gene TRBJ2-2; a weak D match, TRBD1 (6 bases). V lost 0 bases to trimming and J lost 0 bases, with 9 bases between them. This CDR3 comprises 16 residues. Germline assignment: CDR1 SGHRS and CDR2 YFSETQ. The CDR3 bases are TGCGCCAGCAGCTTGGCAGGGACATCGAACACCGGGGAGCTGTTTTTT. This sequence encodes CASSLAGTSNTGELFF.